Listed here are 25 T cell receptor beta chains from one sample, sequenced in a study of regulatory T cells in long-lasting Graves disease. The authors built TCR beta libraries using iRepertoire HTBI primers and Arm-PCR of CDR3 regions. TCRdb recomputed calls from the multiplex PCR reads with MiXCR, one row per CDR3 protein. The sample holds roughly 500,000 distinct CDR3 sequences, about 20% seen once. Time point here: persistent/refractory GD, antithyroid drugs over 5 years with positive TRAb. RNA from PBMCs was the source of the TCR library. This material consisted of peripheral blood mononuclear cells (PBMCs), taken when the disease was refractory, from a patient treated with antithyroid drugs. The receptor set was obtained from a female donor with Graves disease.

This clonotype was picked up many times. The chain recombines TRBV11-2 with TRBJ2-5, with 7 bases fitting TRBD1. Germline V CDR1 and CDR2: SGHAT, FQNNGV. After removal of 5 bases from V and 4 bases from J, the junction contained 7 bases not matched to a gene. The length of the CDR3 is 14 residues. The CDR3 reads CASSTQGGAETQYF. The CDR3 DNA sequence: TGTGCCAGCAGCACCCAAGGGGGCGCAGAGACCCAGTACTTC. Full variable domain (rest looked up from reference TRBV11-2 and TRBJ2-5): EAGVAQSPRYKIIEKRQSVAFWCNPISGHATLYWYQQILGQGPKLLIQFQNNGVVDDSQLPKDRFSAERLKGVDSTLKIQPAKLEDSAVYLCASSTQGGAETQYFGPGTRLLVL.

V and J are TRBV5-4 and TRBJ2-1; 13 bases line up with TRBD2. Losses at the gene ends were 2 bases for V and 3 bases for J; bases not matched to a gene: 2. Germline CDR1 is SGHNT and CDR2 is YYREEE (reference sequence). The CDR3 totals 16 residues. The CDR3 loop is CASSFRTSGSYNEQFF. The CDR3 DNA reads TGTGCCAGCAGCTTTCGGACTAGCGGGAGCTACAATGAGCAGTTCTTC.

V usage is TRBV7-3 and J usage is TRBJ2-7; 8 bases fit TRBD1. The CDR3 contains 14 residues. Losses at the gene ends were 5 bases for V and 2 bases for J; bases not matched to a gene: 5. CDR1 is SGHTA, CDR2 FQGTGA, per germline. Here the CDR3 reads CASSKTGVPYEQYF. The CDR3 coding sequence is TGTGCCAGCAGCAAGACAGGGGTCCCCTACGAGCAGTACTTC.

This clonotype appeared many times. V is TRBV28 and J is TRBJ1-2, with 9 bases lining up with TRBD1. The CDR3 consists of 16 residues. CDR1 and CDR2 (germline): MDHEN, SYDVKM. V was pared by 4 bases and J by 2 bases, with 8 bases of the junction left unmatched. In DNA form, the CDR3 reads TGTGCCAGCAGTTGGACAGGGGCAGCCTCAAACTATGGCTACACCTTC. Translating it yields CASSWTGAASNYGYTF.

This clonotype was seen only a few times. This chain links TRBV30 with TRBJ2-7; 7 nucleotides match TRBD1. Trimming removed 2 bases from V and 4 bases from J; junction bases left unmatched: 14. Germline CDR1 GTSNPN, CDR2 SVGIG (reference sequence). This CDR3 comprises 16 residues. CDR3 coding DNA: TGTGCCTGGAGTCGTGTGGCCAGGGGGAAAGCATACGAGCAGTACTTC. Its translation: CAWSRVARGKAYEQYF.

This clonotype has just a few counts. The chain employs TRBV6-1 and TRBJ1-2; D is unclear. V was pared by 6 bases and J by 4 bases, with 12 bases between. CDR1 is MNHNS and CDR2 is SASEGT in the germline V gene. This CDR3 has 13 residues. CDR3 residues: CASRTTGSYGYTF. The DNA for the CDR3 is TGTGCCAGCAGGACCACGGGGTCCTATGGCTACACCTTC.

V and J are TRBV5-5 and TRBJ2-7, with 11 bases matching TRBD1. CDR1 and CDR2 (germline): SGHKS, YYEKEE (reference sequence). The CDR3 covers 16 residues. Germline trimming cut 2 bases from V and 4 bases from J; bases unmatched to any gene: 8. The CDR3 sequence is CASSLAGTGGDYEQYF. The DNA for the CDR3 is TGTGCCAGCAGCTTAGCCGGGACAGGGGGAGATTACGAGCAGTACTTC. Full variable domain (remainder filled in from reference TRBV5-5 and TRBJ2-7): DAGVTQSPTHLIKTRGQQVTLRCSPISGHKSVSWYQQVLGQGPQFIFQYYEKEERGRGNFPDRFSARQFPNYSSELNVNALLLGDSALYLCASSLAGTGGDYEQYFGPGTRLTVT.

The V gene is TRBV7-3, the J gene TRBJ1-6; TRBD1 aligns across 8 bases. CDR3 size: 17 residues. Looked up from germline, CDR1 is SGHTA and CDR2 is FQGTGA. With V trimmed by 6 bases and J by 5 bases, 12 bases remained unmatched. The CDR3 DNA is TGTGCCAGCAGGCCGGACAGGGCGGAGTGGGATAATTCACCCCTCCACTTT. It yields the protein CASRPDRAEWDNSPLHF.

This clonotype appeared a single time. The chain is built from TRBV20-1 and TRBJ1-1, with D possibly TRBD1 on 5 matching bases. Germline assignment: CDR1 DFQATT and CDR2 SNEGSKA (reference sequence). Trimming pared 7 bases from V and 10 bases from J, leaving 13 bases between. The CDR3 loop spans 10 amino acids. The CDR3: CSGRARGAFF. The CDR3 nucleotides read TGCAGTGGAAGGGCAAGGGGAGCTTTCTTT.

This clonotype was counted only a few times. At one boundary the junction diverges from the germline segment, which might be a read error. The gene calls are TRBV28 and TRBJ2-5; TRBD1 agrees at 8 bases. Germline CDR1 MDHEN, CDR2 SYDVKM. The CDR3 length is 16 residues. Written as DNA, the CDR3 is TGTGCCAGCACCTTAGGGACAGGAGTATCCCAAGAGGCCCAGTACTTC. Its protein is CASTLGTGVSQEAQYF. Complete variable domain (other parts from reference TRBV28 and TRBJ2-5): DVKVTQSSRYLVKRTGEKVFLECVQDMDHENMFWYRQDPGLGLRLIYFSYDVKMKEKGDIPEGYSVSREKKERFSLILESASTNQTSMYLCASTLGTGVSQEAQYFGPGTRLLVL.

Ten or more counts support this clonotype. The rearrangement links TRBV27 to TRBJ2-7; the D gene is possibly TRBD2 (6 bases). With 0 bases removed from V and 3 bases from J, the gap between germline ends came to 12 bases. Germline values: CDR1 MNHEY, CDR2 SMNVEV (reference sequence). The CDR3 has 15 amino acids. Here the CDR3 reads CASSLSSEGSYEQYF. CDR3 DNA sequence: TGTGCCAGCAGTTTATCTTCGGAGGGGAGCTACGAGCAGTACTTC.

The CDR3 loop is CASSFPQGALETQYF. In DNA, the CDR3 is TGTGCCAGCAGCTTCCCACAGGGGGCCCTGGAGACCCAGTACTTC. The chain carries TRBV7-9 and TRBJ2-5; TRBD1 matches 9 bases. Looked up from germline, CDR1 is SEHNR and CDR2 is FQNEAQ (reference sequence). J was trimmed by 5 bases and V by 3 bases; bases with no gene match: 7. The length of the CDR3 is 15 residues.

In its sample, this clonotype was seen many times. This rearrangement joins TRBV6-1 to TRBJ1-5; D is unclear. CDR1 is MNHNS, CDR2 SASEGT, per germline. The CDR3 spans 13 residues. Trimming removed 6 bases from V and 8 bases from J, with 14 bases in between. The CDR3 DNA is TGTGCCAGCAGGGGAGGCACCTTGAAGCCCCAGCATTTT. Translating it yields CASRGGTLKPQHF.

This clonotype was seen only a few times. The chain recombines TRBV6-2 or TRBV6-3 with TRBJ2-7, with 10 bases matching TRBD1. Germline V gene lookup returns CDR1 MNHEY and CDR2 SVGEGT. The CDR3 has 16 amino acids. Trimming removed 0 bases from V and 4 bases from J; junction bases left unmatched: 6. The CDR3 region is CASSYSRDRGLYEQYF. The CDR3 DNA reads TGTGCCAGCAGTTACTCGCGGGACAGGGGTTTATACGAGCAGTACTTC.

The V call is TRBV20-1, the J call TRBJ1-1; D perhaps matches TRBD1 (5 bases). The germline V gene encodes CDR1 DFQATT and CDR2 SNEGSKA (reference sequence). The CDR3 covers 11 residues. Trimming took 4 bases from V and 8 from J, leaving 11 bases between them. CDR3 residues: CSAIARDEAFF. The CDR3 DNA reads as TGCAGTGCTATTGCCCGGGACGAAGCTTTCTTT.

The chain combines TRBV28 with TRBJ2-3, with TRBD2 matching over 7 bases. Trimming cost V 2 bases and J 0 bases; bases outside gene matches: 5. The CDR3 length is 16 residues. In germline, CDR1 is MDHEN, CDR2 SYDVKM. CDR3 residues: CASSLASGVSTDTQYF. The CDR3 nucleotides are TGTGCCAGCAGTTTAGCTAGCGGCGTTAGCACAGATACGCAGTATTTT.

About this clonotype itself: A much larger clone sits a single nucleotide away, making a read error possible. The chain couples TRBV11-2 to TRBJ1-5; D unclear. The germline CDR1 and CDR2 sequences are SGHAT and FQNNGV. The CDR3 is 13 residues long. This CDR3 reads CASSLPSLQPQQF. The CDR3 nucleotides are TGTGCCAGCAGCTTACCGAGCTTACAGCCCCAGCAGTTT. Together with reference TRBV11-2 and TRBJ1-5, the CDR3 gives the full variable domain: EAGVAQSPRYKIIEKRQSVAFWCNPISGHATLYWYQQILGQGPKLLIQFQNNGVVDDSQLPKDRFSAERLKGVDSTLKIQPAKLEDSAVYLCASSLPSLQPQQFGDGTRLSIL.

This clonotype occurred a few times. DNA of the CDR3: TGTGCCAGCAGTTACAGGGACCAGAACACTGAAGCTTTCTTT. As protein: CASSYRDQNTEAFF. The rearrangement links TRBV6-5 to TRBJ1-1; perhaps TRBD1 as D (5 bases). The CDR3 is 14 residues long. Germline assignment: CDR1 MNHEY and CDR2 SVGAGI. V was cut by 2 bases and J by 1 base, with 8 bases left in between.

The chain uses TRBV6-2 or TRBV6-3 and TRBJ2-1, with 10 bases lining up with TRBD1. CDR3 length equals 16 residues. Germline CDR1 and CDR2: MNHEY and SVGEGT. V lost 2 bases to trimming and J lost 2 bases; unmatched junction nucleotides: 3. CDR3 sequence reads: CASSYPGQGPYNEQFF. DNA of the CDR3: TGTGCCAGCAGTTACCCGGGACAGGGGCCCTACAATGAGCAGTTCTTC.

This clonotype was detected many times. The chain employs TRBV28 and TRBJ1-1; no firm D call. The V and J ends lost 2 bases and 2 bases respectively, with 12 bases between them. This CDR3 comprises 15 residues. The germline CDR1 and CDR2 sequences are MDHEN and SYDVKM. DNA of the CDR3: TGTGCCAGCAGTTTAGCCGGGCTGCGAAACACTGAAGCTTTCTTT. Residues: CASSLAGLRNTEAFF.

For this clonotype: One base away lies a much larger clone, so this may be a sequencing read error. This chain uses TRBV28 with TRBJ1-1, with 9 nucleotides matching TRBD1. This CDR3 region has 17 residues. The germline V gene has CDR1 MDHEN and CDR2 SYDVKM. V trimming: 3 bases; J trimming: 5 bases; junction bases outside the gene matches: 13. CDR3 sequence (DNA): TGTGCCAGCAGTTTGGGGTCCTCGACAGGGGGGAGTACTGAAGCTTTCTTT. Its protein product is CASSLGSSTGGSTEAFF.

V gene TRBV6-1 combines with J gene TRBJ2-2, with D maybe TRBD1 (5 bases). Trimming removed 6 bases from V and 3 bases from J, with 17 bases in between. The CDR3 contains 16 residues. From germline, CDR1 is MNHNS and CDR2 SASEGT. CDR3 DNA: TGTGCCAGCAGATCAATTCCAGGGAAGGACACCGGGGAGCTGTTTTTT. Its protein product is CASRSIPGKDTGELFF.

J is TRBJ1-2 and V is TRBV28; TRBD1 matches at 9 bases. CDR1 MDHEN and CDR2 SYDVKM come from the germline V gene. After removal of 5 bases from V and 4 bases from J, the junction contained 8 bases not matched to a gene. The CDR3 is 15 residues long. CDR3 loop: CASSRGQGRFYGYTF. The CDR3 nucleotides are TGTGCCAGCAGTAGGGGACAGGGTCGGTTCTATGGCTACACCTTC.

J is TRBJ2-7 and V is TRBV3-1; TRBD2 agrees at 7 bases. Germline CDR1 and CDR2: LGHDT and YNNKEL (reference sequence). The CDR3 loop spans 15 amino acids. Germline trimming cut 3 bases from V and 5 bases from J; bases unmatched to any gene: 10. CDR3 residues: CASSQAGVFGNEQYF. The CDR3 nucleotides are TGTGCCAGCAGCCAGGCGGGAGTTTTTGGGAACGAGCAGTACTTC.

The rearrangement links TRBV7-2 to TRBJ1-2; no definite D call. This CDR3 is 14 amino acids long. Deletions cut 2 bases from V and 4 bases from J, with 11 bases between. Germline CDR1 is SGHTA and CDR2 is FQGNSA. Written as DNA, the CDR3 is TGTGCCAGCAGCTTAAGTTCCGGACTCTATGGCTACACCTTC. Its translation is CASSLSSGLYGYTF.